The clone carrying this T cell receptor beta chain was seen just once. Its target is not known. According to the study, genomic DNA was the template for TCR beta VDJ and CDR3 profiling. Via MiXCR, TCRdb re-called the reads, giving one row per CDR3 protein. Seen here are under 200,000 distinct CDR3 sequences, roughly half observed once, and the top ten hold more than 1.5%. Those patients picked for sequencing had displayed CD8+CD57+ cell expansion on flow cytometry. Receipt of therapy had not occurred in any patient by the time of blood sampling. This sample is part of a study of CD8+CD57+ T cells in acquired aplastic anemia. Study conclusions and caveats: Sharing between patients and controls was observed for twenty-nine CD8+ CDR3 sequences. Any difference that existed in CD8+ Simpson's diversity between patients and controls was not significant.

CDR3 length: 13 amino acids. Germline CDR1 reads SEHNR; CDR2 reads FQNEAQ (reference sequence). Trimming removed 5 bases from V and 2 bases from J, with 10 bases in between. The chain uses TRBV7-9 and TRBJ2-7; D is unresolved. This receptor was obtained from a human donor with aplastic anemia. Material: sorted CD4+, CD8+, or CD8+CD57+ T cells (not recorded which) from PBMCs. CDR3 DNA: TGTGCCAGCAGCCAATCGGAAACCTACGAGCAGTACTTC. The encoded protein is CASSQSETYEQYF. The entire variable domain, with the rest obtained from reference TRBV7-9 and TRBJ2-7, is as follows: DTGVSQNPRHKITKRGQNVTFRCDPISEHNRLYWYRQTLGQGPEFLTYFQNEAQLEKSRLLSDRFSAERPKGSFSTLEIQRTEQGDSAMYLCASSQSETYEQYFGPGTRLTVT.